This entry lists 13 T cell receptor beta chains sequenced from one sample in a study of shared clonotypes between healthy human individuals. As defined, naive CD8 cells were CD45RO-negative and positively selected for CCR7, with terminally differentiated effector memory CD45RA+ cells excluded. Generated by immunoSEQ multiplex PCR, the TCRdb table keeps only in-frame clones and is missing some. The repertoire consists of around 2,000,000 clones, with around 96% occurring once and the leading ten covering 1.2%. The sequenced material came from naive CD8+ T cells sorted from blood. These receptors originate from a man between 18 and 35 years old in good health.

The chain recombines TRBV6-1 with TRBJ2-5; 10 bases match TRBD2. This CDR3 has 16 residues. Trimming removed 4 bases from V and 4 bases from J; junction bases left unmatched: 9. Germline V gene sequence: CDR1 MNHNS, CDR2 SASEGT. This chain's CDR3 is CASSGTSGPTPETQYF. The DNA for the CDR3 is TGTGCCAGCAGTGGGACTAGCGGACCCACCCCAGAGACCCAGTACTTC.

This sequence joins TRBV7-9 and TRBJ2-5, with 7 bases lining up with TRBD1. This CDR3 comprises 14 residues. The V gene end was trimmed by 5 bases and the J gene end by 1 base; junction bases not matched to a gene: 4. Per germline, CDR1 SEHNR and CDR2 FQNEAQ (reference sequence). CDR3 nucleotides: TGTGCCAGCAGCGTCCGGGACAGCCAAGAGACCCAGTACTTC. It codes for CASSVRDSQETQYF.

The chain joins TRBV14 to TRBJ2-5, with 8 bases aligning to TRBD1. Looked up from germline, CDR1 is SGHDN and CDR2 is FVKESK. The CDR3 has 14 residues. The J segment lost 3 bases and the V segment lost 4 bases, leaving 4 bases of the junction unmatched. CDR3 sequence: CASSPRQGKETQYF. DNA of the CDR3: TGTGCCAGCAGCCCGAGACAGGGGAAAGAGACCCAGTACTTC. The full variable domain, in which reference TRBV14 and TRBJ2-5 provide the parts outside the CDR3, is EAGVTQFPSHSVIEKGQTVTLRCDPISGHDNLYWYRRVMGKEIKFLLHFVKESKQDESGMPNNRFLAERTGGTYSTLKVQPAELEDSGVYFCASSPRQGKETQYFGPGTRLLVL.

The V call is TRBV7-8, the J call TRBJ2-7, with 9 positions matching TRBD2. The trim removed 0 bases at V and 3 bases at J, leaving 12 bases unmatched. Germline lookup yields CDR1 SGHVS and CDR2 FQNEAQ. This CDR3 spans 18 amino acids. Here the CDR3 DNA reads TGTGCCAGCAGCTTAGCAGCAGCGGGAGGACTGATACTCTACGAGCAGTACTTC. Its protein product is CASSLAAAGGLILYEQYF.

The chain links TRBV28 to TRBJ1-5; 7 bases fit TRBD1. Germline V lookup: CDR1 MDHEN, CDR2 SYDVKM. The CDR3 is 16 amino acids. The ends lost 2 bases at V and 6 bases at J; junction bases unmatched: 10. CDR3 residues: CASSLAVYRGGQPQHF. CDR3 DNA sequence: TGTGCCAGCAGTTTAGCGGTTTACAGGGGTGGTCAGCCCCAGCATTTT.

This chain uses TRBV13 with TRBJ2-2, with 8 bases identical to TRBD2. Unmatched junction bases numbered 7, after V lost 0 bases and J lost 7 bases. This CDR3 has 16 residues. In germline, CDR1 is PRHDT, CDR2 FYEKMQ (reference sequence). The CDR3 sequence is CASSLGLAGRVGELFF. In DNA form, the CDR3 reads TGTGCCAGCAGCTTAGGGCTAGCGGGCCGGGTCGGGGAGCTGTTTTTT.

V gene TRBV4-1 combines with J gene TRBJ2-2; D might be TRBD2 (6 bases). With 0 bases removed from V and 1 base from J, the gap between germline ends came to 12 bases. This CDR3 region has 17 residues. The germline CDR1 and CDR2 sequences are MGHRA and YSYEKL. As DNA, the CDR3 is TGCGCCAGCAGCCAAGAGTTTATTAGCGGGAACACCGGGGAGCTGTTTTTT. Its protein is CASSQEFISGNTGELFF.

A single count supports this clone. This chain uses TRBV11-2 with TRBJ2-2; D not certain. CDR3 length: 14 residues. Per the germline V gene, CDR1 is SGHAT and CDR2 is FQNNGV. V shed 2 bases and J shed 0 bases, with 4 bases lying between them. The DNA for the CDR3 is TGTGCCAGCAGCTTAACAGCGAACACCGGGGAGCTGTTTTTT. Translating gives CASSLTANTGELFF.

This clone has a single count. The chain recombines TRBV10-2 with TRBJ2-3, with D maybe TRBD1 (5 bases). CDR1 is WSHSY and CDR2 is SAAADI in the germline V gene. Trimming cost V 7 bases and J 6 bases, with 17 bases left between them. The CDR3 runs to 14 residues. The CDR3 protein is CASTIVQGGDTQYF. CDR3 DNA sequence: TGCGCCAGCACGATCGTGCAGGGTGGTGATACGCAGTATTTT.

J is TRBJ2-5 and V is TRBV6-1, with TRBD1 identical over 7 bases. In germline, CDR1 is MNHNS, CDR2 SASEGT. This CDR3 is 14 amino acids long. V shed 6 bases and J 5 bases; nucleotides not matched to a gene: 9. CDR3 residues: CASRQRTGWETQYF. The DNA for the CDR3 is TGTGCCAGCAGACAGCGGACAGGTTGGGAGACCCAGTACTTC.

The chain couples TRBV13 to TRBJ1-2; D gene unclear. The CDR3 has 14 residues. The germline V gene has CDR1 PRHDT and CDR2 FYEKMQ (reference sequence). With 5 bases removed from V and 6 bases from J, the gap between germline ends came to 16 bases. Here the CDR3 DNA reads TGTGCCAGCAGCCCTCCAGGCGGAGTAGATGGCTACACCTTC. This codes for CASSPPGGVDGYTF.

J is TRBJ2-7 and V is TRBV28; D remains ambiguous. V was pared by 7 bases and J by 4 bases, with 17 bases between. Germline V CDR1 and CDR2: MDHEN, SYDVKM. This CDR3 has 14 residues. CDR3: CASIQDGYLYEQYF. In DNA form, the CDR3 reads TGTGCCAGCATCCAGGACGGATATCTATACGAGCAGTACTTC.

J is TRBJ2-2 and V is TRBV7-2; possible D gene TRBD2, 5 bases. CDR1 and CDR2 from the germline V gene are SGHTA and FQGNSA. This CDR3 is built from 15 residues. V was shortened by 5 bases and J by 1 base, with 11 bases between the two germline ends. CDR3 protein: CASSRIEGNTGELFF. The DNA of the CDR3 is TGTGCCAGCAGCCGGATCGAGGGGAACACCGGGGAGCTGTTTTTT.